This is a list of T cell receptor beta chains from one sample in a study of identifying expanded T cells in peripheral blood. Clones were sequenced by immunoSEQ multiplex PCR, and TCRdb holds only the in-frame ones, with some missing. The data show some 93,000 clones, nearly 90% seen once. The sample consisted of blood. These receptors originate from a person aged 18 to 69 in good health. Each CDR3 is given with its conserved first and last residue. The order of the fields is clone size, J gene, V gene, D gene, CDR3 protein, CDR3 DNA. A D gene is named only where the DNA matches it firmly. Clone sizes are given selectively: once, few, many, or a class where the clone is expanded.

clone_size: NA
j_call: TRBJ2-1
v_call: TRBV7-2
d_call: TRBD2
cdr3_aa: CASSPRSGSGLYNEQFF
cdr3_nt: TGTGCCAGCAGCCCCCGTAGCGGGAGCGGGCTATACAATGAGCAGTTCTTC

clone_size: NA
j_call: TRBJ2-6
v_call: TRBV7-9
d_call: NA
cdr3_aa: CASSLGLSGANVLTF
cdr3_nt: TGTGCCAGCAGCTTAGGTCTCTCTGGGGCCAACGTCCTGACTTTC

clone_size: NA
j_call: TRBJ2-5
v_call: TRBV11-2
d_call: TRBD2
cdr3_aa: CASSLVVAGGPSGETQYF
cdr3_nt: TGTGCCAGCAGCTTAGTGGTAGCGGGAGGGCCCTCGGGAGAGACCCAGTACTTC

clone_size: NA
j_call: TRBJ1-1
v_call: TRBV5-1
d_call: NA
cdr3_aa: CASRLKPGLLTEAFF
cdr3_nt: TGCGCCAGCAGGCTAAAGCCGGGACTTCTCACTGAAGCTTTCTTT

clone_size: NA
j_call: TRBJ1-2
v_call: TRBV18
d_call: NA
cdr3_aa: CASSPPPGTANYGYTF
cdr3_nt: TGTGCCAGCTCACCACCTCCAGGGACCGCTAACTATGGCTACACCTTC

clone_size: NA
j_call: TRBJ2-3
v_call: TRBV9
d_call: NA
cdr3_aa: CASSVEWGTDTQYF
cdr3_nt: TGTGCCAGCAGCGTAGAGTGGGGGACAGATACGCAGTATTTT

clone_size: NA
j_call: TRBJ2-1
v_call: TRBV19
d_call: TRBD1
cdr3_aa: CASRARGGTKYNEQFF
cdr3_nt: TGTGCCAGTAGAGCACGAGGGGGCACAAAGTACAATGAGCAGTTCTTC

clone_size: NA
j_call: TRBJ2-7
v_call: TRBV5-1
d_call: TRBD1
cdr3_aa: CASSLESGTGYEQYF
cdr3_nt: TGCGCCAGCAGCTTGGAATCCGGGACAGGCTACGAGCAGTACTTC

clone_size: NA
j_call: TRBJ1-1
v_call: TRBV30
d_call: NA
cdr3_aa: CAWSVTKGTEAFF
cdr3_nt: TGTGCCTGGAGTGTAACAAAGGGAACTGAAGCTTTCTTT

clone_size: NA
j_call: TRBJ1-2
v_call: TRBV29-1
d_call: NA
cdr3_aa: CSVERGSYTF
cdr3_nt: TGCAGCGTTGAACGGGGCAGCTACACCTTC

clone_size: NA
j_call: TRBJ1-5
v_call: TRBV7-2
d_call: NA
cdr3_aa: CASSLLAGNQPQHF
cdr3_nt: TGTGCCAGCAGCTTACTCGCGGGCAATCAGCCCCAGCATTTT

clone_size: once
j_call: TRBJ2-1
v_call: TRBV25-1
d_call: TRBD2
cdr3_aa: CASSDLLAGVEYNEQFF
cdr3_nt: TGTGCCAGCAGTGATCTGCTAGCGGGAGTGGAGTACAATGAGCAGTTCTTC

clone_size: once
j_call: TRBJ1-4
v_call: TRBV7-9
d_call: TRBD1
cdr3_aa: CASSIGTGIVVANEKLFF
cdr3_nt: TGTGCCAGCAGCATCGGGACAGGGATAGTAGTAGCTAATGAAAAACTGTTTTTT

clone_size: NA
j_call: TRBJ2-1
v_call: TRBV7-3
d_call: TRBD2
cdr3_aa: CASSSGRNNEQFF
cdr3_nt: TGTGCCAGCAGCAGCGGGAGGAACAATGAGCAGTTCTTC

clone_size: NA
j_call: TRBJ1-5
v_call: TRBV19
d_call: NA
cdr3_aa: CASSIDRGQPQHF
cdr3_nt: TGTGCCAGTAGTATAGATAGGGGGCAGCCCCAGCATTTT

clone_size: NA
j_call: TRBJ2-5
v_call: TRBV5-6
d_call: NA
cdr3_aa: CASSLKPGQWGGTQYF
cdr3_nt: TGTGCCAGCAGCCTTAAGCCGGGACAGTGGGGGGGGACCCAGTACTTC

clone_size: NA
j_call: TRBJ1-2
v_call: TRBV5-1
d_call: NA
cdr3_aa: CASSVTGPNYGYTF
cdr3_nt: TGCGCCAGCAGCGTGACGGGGCCTAACTATGGCTACACCTTC

clone_size: NA
j_call: TRBJ2-7
v_call: TRBV7-8
d_call: TRBD2
cdr3_aa: CASSHGTSGASPYEQYF
cdr3_nt: TGTGCCAGCAGCCACGGGACTAGCGGGGCTTCGCCCTACGAGCAGTACTTC

clone_size: once
j_call: TRBJ2-1
v_call: TRBV11-2
d_call: NA
cdr3_aa: CASSRTENEQFF
cdr3_nt: TGTGCCAGCAGCCGGACTGAGAATGAGCAGTTCTTC

clone_size: NA
j_call: TRBJ1-1
v_call: TRBV5-1
d_call: NA
cdr3_aa: CASSFRPINTEAFF
cdr3_nt: TGCGCCAGCAGCTTCCGACCGATAAACACTGAAGCTTTCTTT

clone_size: NA
j_call: TRBJ1-2
v_call: TRBV6-5
d_call: NA
cdr3_aa: CASKIPGLYGYTF
cdr3_nt: TGTGCCAGCAAGATTCCAGGGCTCTATGGCTACACCTTC

clone_size: NA
j_call: TRBJ1-2
v_call: TRBV5-4
d_call: NA
cdr3_aa: CASSEPGRNYGYTF
cdr3_nt: TGTGCCAGCAGCGAACCAGGACGTAACTATGGCTACACCTTC

clone_size: few
j_call: TRBJ1-1
v_call: TRBV6-6
d_call: NA
cdr3_aa: CASYWAMNTEAFF
cdr3_nt: TGTGCCAGCTATTGGGCGATGAACACTGAAGCTTTCTTT

clone_size: NA
j_call: TRBJ1-2
v_call: TRBV6-5
d_call: TRBD1
cdr3_aa: CASSSETGYGYTF
cdr3_nt: TGTGCCAGCAGTTCGGAGACAGGGTACGGCTACACCTTC

clone_size: NA
j_call: TRBJ2-5
v_call: TRBV19
d_call: TRBD2
cdr3_aa: CASSIGSGGARVKETQYF
cdr3_nt: TGTGCCAGTAGTATAGGTAGCGGGGGGGCCCGGGTGAAAGAGACCCAGTACTTC

clone_size: NA
j_call: TRBJ2-7
v_call: TRBV5-1
d_call: NA
cdr3_aa: CASSPVGTGAGEQYF
cdr3_nt: TGCGCCAGCAGCCCGGTTGGAACGGGGGCGGGCGAGCAGTACTTC

clone_size: few
j_call: TRBJ1-5
v_call: TRBV4-3
d_call: NA
cdr3_aa: CASSQERGGQPQHF
cdr3_nt: TGCGCCAGCAGCCAAGAGAGGGGAGGCCAGCCCCAGCATTTT

clone_size: NA
j_call: TRBJ2-1
v_call: TRBV6-6
d_call: TRBD1
cdr3_aa: CASSYSGTGFYEQFF
cdr3_nt: TGTGCCAGCAGTTACTCGGGGACAGGGTTCTATGAGCAGTTCTTC

clone_size: NA
j_call: TRBJ2-3
v_call: TRBV18
d_call: NA
cdr3_aa: CASSRLDTQYF
cdr3_nt: TGTGCCAGCTCACGCCTAGATACGCAGTATTTT

clone_size: NA
j_call: TRBJ1-6
v_call: TRBV6-1
d_call: TRBD1
cdr3_aa: CASSEGDRDSPLHF
cdr3_nt: TGTGCCAGCAGTGAAGGGGACAGGGACTCACCCCTCCACTTT

clone_size: NA
j_call: TRBJ2-1
v_call: TRBV27
d_call: TRBD2
cdr3_aa: CASSTRGLAEYNEQFF
cdr3_nt: TGTGCCAGCAGTACCAGGGGACTAGCGGAGTACAATGAGCAGTTCTTC

clone_size: NA
j_call: TRBJ2-7
v_call: TRBV7-2
d_call: NA
cdr3_aa: CASSLSGLSYEQYF
cdr3_nt: TGTGCCAGCAGCCTCTCCGGCCTCTCCTACGAGCAGTACTTC

clone_size: NA
j_call: TRBJ1-4
v_call: TRBV19
d_call: TRBD1
cdr3_aa: CASSIQGAVEKLFF
cdr3_nt: TGTGCCAGTAGTATTCAGGGGGCTGTTGAAAAACTGTTTTTT

clone_size: NA
j_call: TRBJ1-1
v_call: TRBV18
d_call: NA
cdr3_aa: CASSPRPGLTEAFF
cdr3_nt: TGTGCCAGCTCACCACGGCCAGGGCTAACTGAAGCTTTCTTT

clone_size: NA
j_call: TRBJ1-3
v_call: TRBV7-2
d_call: NA
cdr3_aa: CASSPRPRDSGNTIYF
cdr3_nt: TGTGCCAGCAGCCCTAGACCTAGAGACTCTGGAAACACCATATATTTT